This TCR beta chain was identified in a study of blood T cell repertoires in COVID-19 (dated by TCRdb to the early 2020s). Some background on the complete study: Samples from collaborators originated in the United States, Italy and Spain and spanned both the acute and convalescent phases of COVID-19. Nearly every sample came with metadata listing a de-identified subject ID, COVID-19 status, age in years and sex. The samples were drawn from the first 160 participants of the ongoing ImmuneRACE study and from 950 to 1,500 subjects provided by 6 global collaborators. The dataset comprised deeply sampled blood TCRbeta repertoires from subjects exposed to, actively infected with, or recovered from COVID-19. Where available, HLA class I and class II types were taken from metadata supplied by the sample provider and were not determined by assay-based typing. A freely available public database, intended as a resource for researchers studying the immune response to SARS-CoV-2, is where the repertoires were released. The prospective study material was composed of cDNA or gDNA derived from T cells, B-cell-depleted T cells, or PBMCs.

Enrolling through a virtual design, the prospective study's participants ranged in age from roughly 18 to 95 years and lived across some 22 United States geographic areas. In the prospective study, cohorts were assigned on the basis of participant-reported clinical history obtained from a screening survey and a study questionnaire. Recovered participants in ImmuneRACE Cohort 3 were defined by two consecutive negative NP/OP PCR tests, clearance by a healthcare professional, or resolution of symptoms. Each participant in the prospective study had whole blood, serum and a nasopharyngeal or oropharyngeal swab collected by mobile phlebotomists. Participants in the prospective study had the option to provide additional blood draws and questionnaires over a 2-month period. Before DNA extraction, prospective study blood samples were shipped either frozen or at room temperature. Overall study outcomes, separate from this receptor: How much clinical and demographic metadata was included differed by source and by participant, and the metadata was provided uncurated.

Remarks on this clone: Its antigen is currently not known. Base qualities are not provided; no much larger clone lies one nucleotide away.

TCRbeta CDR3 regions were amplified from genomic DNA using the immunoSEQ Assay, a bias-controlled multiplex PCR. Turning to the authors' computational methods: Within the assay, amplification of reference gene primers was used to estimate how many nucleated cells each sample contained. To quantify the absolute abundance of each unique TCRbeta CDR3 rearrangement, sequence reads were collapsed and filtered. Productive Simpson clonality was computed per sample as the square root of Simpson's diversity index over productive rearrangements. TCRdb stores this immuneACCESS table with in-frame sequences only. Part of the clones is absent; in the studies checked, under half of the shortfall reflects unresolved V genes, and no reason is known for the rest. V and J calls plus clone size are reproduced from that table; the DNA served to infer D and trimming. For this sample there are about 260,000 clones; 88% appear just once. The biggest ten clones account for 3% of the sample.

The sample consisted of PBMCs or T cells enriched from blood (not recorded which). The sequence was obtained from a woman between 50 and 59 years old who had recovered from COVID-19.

Here is the DNA: TGTGCCAGCGCGAACAGGGGGCCCGGCACTGAAGCTTTCTTT. This is translated as CASANRGPGTEAFF. The V and J genes are TRBV28 and TRBJ1-1; 9 of the junction bases match TRBD1. The germline V gene supplies CDR1 MDHEN and CDR2 SYDVKM. Trimming leaves V shorter by 8 bases and J shorter by 4 bases, with the junction holding 8 bases beyond the gene matches. The CDR3 runs 14 amino acids, cysteine and phenylalanine included. Only the CDR3 portion is preserved as DNA: 42 bases, with reading frame beginning at the first base.